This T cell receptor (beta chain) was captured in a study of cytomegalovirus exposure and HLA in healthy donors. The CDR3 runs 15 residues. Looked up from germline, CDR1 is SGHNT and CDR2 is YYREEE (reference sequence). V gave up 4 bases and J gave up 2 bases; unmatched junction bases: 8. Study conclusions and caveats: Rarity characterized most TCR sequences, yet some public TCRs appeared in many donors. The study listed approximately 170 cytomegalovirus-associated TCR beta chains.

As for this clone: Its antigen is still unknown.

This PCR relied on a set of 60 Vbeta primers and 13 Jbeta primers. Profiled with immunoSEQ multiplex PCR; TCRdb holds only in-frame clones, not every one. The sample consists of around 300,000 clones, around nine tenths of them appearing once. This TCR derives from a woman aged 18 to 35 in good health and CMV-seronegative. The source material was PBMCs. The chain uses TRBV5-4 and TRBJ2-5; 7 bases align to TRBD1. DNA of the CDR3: TGTGCCAGCAGCATAACAGGGGTCTTGCAAGAGACCCAGTACTTC. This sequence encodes CASSITGVLQETQYF.